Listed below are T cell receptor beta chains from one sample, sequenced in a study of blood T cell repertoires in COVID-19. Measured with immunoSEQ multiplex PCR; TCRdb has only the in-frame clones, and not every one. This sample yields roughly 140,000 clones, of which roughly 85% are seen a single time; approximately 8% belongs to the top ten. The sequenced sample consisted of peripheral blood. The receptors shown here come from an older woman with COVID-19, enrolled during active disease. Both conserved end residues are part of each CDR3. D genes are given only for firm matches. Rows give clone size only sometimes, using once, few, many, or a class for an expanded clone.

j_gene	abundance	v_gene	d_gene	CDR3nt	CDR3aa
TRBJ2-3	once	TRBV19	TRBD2	TGTGCCAGTAGTGTCGAGCGGGACCTAAACACAGATACGCAGTATTTT	CASSVERDLNTDTQYF
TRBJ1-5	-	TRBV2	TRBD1	TGTGCCAGCAGTGAAGGGGGACAGGGTGGCAATCAGCCCCAGCATTTT	CASSEGGQGGNQPQHF
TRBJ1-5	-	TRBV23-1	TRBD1	TGCGCCAGCAGTCAATTCAACTCCCTCCCTTGGGACAGACTCCCCAATCAGCCCCAGCATTTT	CASSQFNSLPWDRLPNQPQHF
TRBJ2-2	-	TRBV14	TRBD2	TGTGCCAGCACCGGGGGGACCCAGGGCGGCGGGGAGCTGTTTTTT	CASTGGTQGGGELFF
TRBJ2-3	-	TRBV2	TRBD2	TGTGCCAGCAGAGATGGGCTAGCGGGCACAGATACGCAGTATTTT	CASRDGLAGTDTQYF
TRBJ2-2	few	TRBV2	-	TGTGCCAGCAGTGGACAGGACACCGGGGAGCTGTTTTTT	CASSGQDTGELFF
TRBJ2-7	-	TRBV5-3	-	TGTGCCAGAAGCGCGACAGGCGGGGGATACGAGCAGTACTTC	CARSATGGGYEQYF
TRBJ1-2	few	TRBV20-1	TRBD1	TGCAGTGCAAACGACAGGGGTGGCTACACCTTC	CSANDRGGYTF
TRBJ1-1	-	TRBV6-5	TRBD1	TGTGCCAGCAGTTCCACAGGGGGGGACACTGAAGCTTTCTTT	CASSSTGGDTEAFF
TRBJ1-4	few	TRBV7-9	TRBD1	TGTGCCAGCAGCGCCCGACAGGGATTGGGGACTAATGAAAAACTGTTTTTT	CASSARQGLGTNEKLFF
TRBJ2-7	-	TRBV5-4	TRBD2	TGTGCCAGCAGCTTGGATGCGGGGGGGCGGGAGCAGTACTTC	CASSLDAGGREQYF
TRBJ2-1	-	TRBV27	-	TGTGCCAGCAGTTTGGGGCAAAACTCCTACAATGAGCAGTTCTTC	CASSLGQNSYNEQFF
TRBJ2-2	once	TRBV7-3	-	TGTGCCAGCAGCTTACGGCGGGGACGGAACACCGGGGAGCTGTTTTTT	CASSLRRGRNTGELFF
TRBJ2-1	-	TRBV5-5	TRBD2	TGTGCCAGCAGCTTCCTAGCGGGGGCCTACAATGAGCAGTTCTTC	CASSFLAGAYNEQFF
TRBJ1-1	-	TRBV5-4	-	TGTGCCAGCAGCTTCGAGGGTCCTGAAGCTTTCTTT	CASSFEGPEAFF
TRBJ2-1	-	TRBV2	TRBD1	TGTGCCAGCAGGGGGACAGGGGGGAATGAGCAGTTCTTC	CASRGTGGNEQFF
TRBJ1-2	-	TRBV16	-	TGTGCCAGCAGCCAATATCAAGGGGGATATGGCTACACCTTC	CASSQYQGGYGYTF
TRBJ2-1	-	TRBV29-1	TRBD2	TGCAGCTCTGCGGGTAGCGGGGGGCAATACAATGAGCAGTTCTTC	CSSAGSGGQYNEQFF
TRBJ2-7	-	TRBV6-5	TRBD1	TGTGCCAGCAGTTTATCAGGGGGTGGGCTCGAGCAGTACTTC	CASSLSGGGLEQYF
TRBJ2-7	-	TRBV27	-	TGTGCCAGCGGACACAGCTCCTACGAGCAGTACTTC	CASGHSSYEQYF
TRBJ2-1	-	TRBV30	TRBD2	TGTGCCGAGACTAGCGGGGCTGAGCAGTTCTTC	CAETSGAEQFF
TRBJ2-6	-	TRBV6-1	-	TGTGCCAGCAGTGAAATGCCAGCTGGGGCCAACGTCCTGACTTTC	CASSEMPAGANVLTF
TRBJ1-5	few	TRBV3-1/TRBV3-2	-	TGTGCCAGCAGCCAAGATCACACAGCCAATCAGCCCCAGCATTTT	CASSQDHTANQPQHF
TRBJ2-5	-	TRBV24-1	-	TGTGCCACCAGTGACAGGGCCAGCCCAGGGGGGGAGACCCAGTACTTC	CATSDRASPGGETQYF
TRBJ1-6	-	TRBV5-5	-	TGTGCCAGCAGCTTGGATCTGGGAGCCTATAATTCACCCCTCCACTTT	CASSLDLGAYNSPLHF
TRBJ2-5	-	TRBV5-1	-	TGCGCCAGCAGCTTGGGTTGGGGGCTATTGGCCCAAGAGACCCAGTACTTC	CASSLGWGLLAQETQYF
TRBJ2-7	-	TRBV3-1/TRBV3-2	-	TGTGCCAGCAGCCGCGACAGGAGAACCTACGAGCAGTACTTC	CASSRDRRTYEQYF
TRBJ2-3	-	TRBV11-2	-	TGTGCCAGCAGCTTAGTTGCGGGGGCCTTCACAGATACGCAGTATTTT	CASSLVAGAFTDTQYF
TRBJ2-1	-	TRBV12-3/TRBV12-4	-	TGTGCCAGCAGTTTTTTGTCGAATGAGCAGTTCTTC	CASSFLSNEQFF
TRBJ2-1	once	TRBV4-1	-	TGCGCCAGCGCTCGCGGGGGCCTTTACAATGAGCAGTTCTTC	CASARGGLYNEQFF
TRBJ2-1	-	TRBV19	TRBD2	TGTGCCAGTAGCCCGGGGGGCTACAATGAGCAGTTCTTC	CASSPGGYNEQFF
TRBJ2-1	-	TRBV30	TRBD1	TGTGCCTGGGTGCGGGCAGGGGGCCTGGATGAGCAGTTCTTC	CAWVRAGGLDEQFF
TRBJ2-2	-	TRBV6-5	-	TGTGCCAGCAGCCACACGACAGCTACCGGGGAGCTGTTTTTT	CASSHTTATGELFF
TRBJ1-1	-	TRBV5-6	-	TGTGCCAGCAGCTTGCCCGGGATTGCGCGGGGGACTGAAGCTTTCTTT	CASSLPGIARGTEAFF
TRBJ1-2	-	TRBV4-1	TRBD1	TGCGCCAGCAGCCAAACGGTCCCGGGACAGGGGTCGGACTATGGCTACACCTTC	CASSQTVPGQGSDYGYTF
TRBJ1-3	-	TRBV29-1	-	TGCAGCGTTGAACCCCTCCCTGGAAACACCATATATTTT	CSVEPLPGNTIYF
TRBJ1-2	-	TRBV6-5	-	TGTGCCAGCAGCAGAGTAGGGGGAGCTAAGGGCTACACCTTC	CASSRVGGAKGYTF
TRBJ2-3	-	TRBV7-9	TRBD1	TGTGCCAGCAGCGTAACAGGGGGCATGACAGATACGCAGTATTTT	CASSVTGGMTDTQYF
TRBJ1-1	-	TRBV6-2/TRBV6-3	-	TGTGCCAGCAGTTACCTCGGGAACACTGAAGCTTTCTTT	CASSYLGNTEAFF
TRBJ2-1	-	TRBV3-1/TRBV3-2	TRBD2	TGTGCCAGCAGCCAAGACGGGGGGGCCCACAATGAGCAGTTCTTC	CASSQDGGAHNEQFF
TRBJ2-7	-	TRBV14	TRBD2	TGTGCCAGCAATCCGGGACTAGCGGGGTCCTACGAGCAGTACTTC	CASNPGLAGSYEQYF
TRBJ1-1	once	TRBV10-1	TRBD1	TGCGCCAGCAGTGAGTCGGGGGACAGAAGCACTGAAGCTTTCTTT	CASSESGDRSTEAFF
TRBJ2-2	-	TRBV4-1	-	TGCGCCAGCAGCCAACGGGCCGGGACGAACACCGGGGAGCTGTTTTTT	CASSQRAGTNTGELFF
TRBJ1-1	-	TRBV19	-	TGTGCCAGTAGTCCACAGGAACAGCAGAACACTGAAGCTTTCTTT	CASSPQEQQNTEAFF
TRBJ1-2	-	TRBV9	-	TGTGCCAGCAGCCTACTACAGGGTAACTATGGCTACACCTTC	CASSLLQGNYGYTF
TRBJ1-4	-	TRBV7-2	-	TGTGCCAGCAGCAGGGGCGAAGATGAAAAACTGTTTTTT	CASSRGEDEKLFF
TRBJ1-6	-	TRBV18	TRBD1	TGTGCCAGCTCACCACTAGGGACAGGGCAGTCGCCCCTCCACTTT	CASSPLGTGQSPLHF
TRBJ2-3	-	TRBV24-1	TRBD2	TGTGCCACCAGTGACCAGGGGGCTAGCGGGGGATCAGATACGCAGTATTTT	CATSDQGASGGSDTQYF
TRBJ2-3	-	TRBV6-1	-	TGTGCCAGCAGTGACCTTTGGGAGGCAGATACGCAGTATTTT	CASSDLWEADTQYF
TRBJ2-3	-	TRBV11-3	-	TGTGCCAGCAGCCAGGGGTTCTCTGGCACAGATACGCAGTATTTT	CASSQGFSGTDTQYF
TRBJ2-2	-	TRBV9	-	TGTGCCAGCAGCGTAAACGGCCCCGAGGACACCGGGGAGCTGTTTTTT	CASSVNGPEDTGELFF
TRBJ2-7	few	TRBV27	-	TGTGCCAGCAGTCCCTTCGCGGGCTACGAGCAGTACTTC	CASSPFAGYEQYF
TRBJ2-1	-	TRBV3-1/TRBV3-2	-	TGTGCCAGCAGCCAGATGGCGGGGGCCAGGGATGAGCAGTTCTTC	CASSQMAGARDEQFF
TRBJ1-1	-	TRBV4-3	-	TGCGCCAGCAGCCAAGATTGGGGGGGCTTGGGGAACACTGAAGCTTTCTTT	CASSQDWGGLGNTEAFF
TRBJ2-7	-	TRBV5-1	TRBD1	TGCGCCAGCAGCGAGGGACAGGGAATCTCCTACGAGCAGTACTTC	CASSEGQGISYEQYF
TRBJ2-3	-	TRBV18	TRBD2	TGTGCCAGCTCACCGCTAGCGGGGGGGCCAGATACGCAGTATTTT	CASSPLAGGPDTQYF
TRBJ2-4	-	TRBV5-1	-	TGCGCCAGCAGCTTGGAGTCACAGGCCAAAAACATTCAGTACTTC	CASSLESQAKNIQYF